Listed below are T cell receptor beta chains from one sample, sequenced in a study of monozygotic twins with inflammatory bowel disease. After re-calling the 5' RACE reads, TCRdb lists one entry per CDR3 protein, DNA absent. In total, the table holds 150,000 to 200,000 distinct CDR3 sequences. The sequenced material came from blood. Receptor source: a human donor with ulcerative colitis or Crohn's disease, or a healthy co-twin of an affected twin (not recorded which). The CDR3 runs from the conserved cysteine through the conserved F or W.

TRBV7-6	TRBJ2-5	CASSPRTSGAQETQYF
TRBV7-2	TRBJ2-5	CASSLTGGLVRRETQYF
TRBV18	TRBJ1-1	CASSPLGVNTEAFF
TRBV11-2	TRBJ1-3	CASSLPSMGAHSGNTIYF
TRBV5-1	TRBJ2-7	CASSPRGQGNYEQYF
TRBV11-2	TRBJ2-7	CASSLDPRLYEQYF
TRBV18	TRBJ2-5	CASSPRGSTQETQYF
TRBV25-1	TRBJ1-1	CASSEAVVGGEAFF
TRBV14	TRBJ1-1	CASSGGRGSFEAFF
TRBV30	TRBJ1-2	CAWIRTGYGYTF
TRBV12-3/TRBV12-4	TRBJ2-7	CASSFEERDSLEQYF
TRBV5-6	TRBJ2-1	CASSLGTSGFNEQFF
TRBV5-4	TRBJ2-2	CASSLFDNGELFF
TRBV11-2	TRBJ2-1	CASSLRSGTGVEREQFF
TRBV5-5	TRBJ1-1	CASSAAFTEAFF
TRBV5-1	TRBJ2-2	CASSTGLVNTGELFF
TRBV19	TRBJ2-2	CASRGLAGGSPPTGELFF
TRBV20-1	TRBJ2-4	CSARLRGDRGGNIQYF
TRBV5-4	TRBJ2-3	CASSRTLAGVTDTQYF
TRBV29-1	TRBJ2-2	CSALTTGELFF
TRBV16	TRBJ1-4	CASSQSRWRDSSNEKLFF
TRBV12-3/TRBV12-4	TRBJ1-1	CASSWTGTEAFF
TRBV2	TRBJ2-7	CASTVEYEQYF
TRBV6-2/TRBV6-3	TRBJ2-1	CASSDRGPNNEQFF
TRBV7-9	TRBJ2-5	CASSLEGAPEETQYF
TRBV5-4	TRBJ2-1	CASSYDWVEQFF
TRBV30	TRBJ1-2	CVGQAGSYGYTF
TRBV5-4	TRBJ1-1	CASSSLAQGNTEAFF
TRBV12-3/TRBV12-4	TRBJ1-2	CASSLGPVYGYTF
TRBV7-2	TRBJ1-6	CASSSTGGHNSPLHF
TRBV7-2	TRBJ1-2	CASSSRGGQIGGYTF
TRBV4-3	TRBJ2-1	CASSQVERNEQFF
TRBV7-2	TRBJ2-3	CASSLAQPDTQYF
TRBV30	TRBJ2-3	CAWVTSYGADTQYF
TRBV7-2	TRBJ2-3	CASSLASGGVDTQYF
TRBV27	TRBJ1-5	CASSLISGQGTQPQHF
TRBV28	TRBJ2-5	CASSEVLGPIYQETQYF
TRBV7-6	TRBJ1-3	CASSLTRDSSGNTIYF
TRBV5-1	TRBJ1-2	CASSLGGVWTYNYGYTF
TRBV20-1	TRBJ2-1	CSAHGTRNEQFF
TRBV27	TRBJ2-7	CASSLSRGPYEQYF
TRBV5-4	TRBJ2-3	CASSRGTTDTQYF